These 27 T cell receptor beta chains came from one sample sequenced in a study of CD8 T cells in ankylosing spondylitis. TCRdb re-called the 5' RACE reads with MiXCR, one entry per CDR3 protein. The repertoire holds under 950,000 distinct CDR3 sequences, with roughly 19% as singletons. No antigen has been assigned to these receptors. Study results and limitations: A TCR beta motif of roughly 8 highly homologous variants appeared characteristic of ankylosing spondylitis blood.

The sequenced sample consisted of blood, either unsorted or a sorted T cell fraction (not recorded which). These receptors were taken from a male donor with ankylosing spondylitis.

The table lists this clonotype with a few counts. The V call is TRBV7-6, the J call TRBJ2-1, with 10 bases aligning to TRBD2. Germline V gene sequence: CDR1 SGHVS, CDR2 FNYEAQ. The CDR3 length is 15 residues. The J segment lost 4 bases and the V segment lost 5 bases, leaving 5 bases of the junction unmatched. The CDR3 protein is CASSLGLALYNEQFF. The DNA of the CDR3 is TGTGCCAGCAGCCTGGGACTAGCGTTGTACAATGAGCAGTTCTTC. Full variable domain (missing parts from reference TRBV7-6 and TRBJ2-1): GAGVSQSPRYKVTKRGQDVALRCDPISGHVSLYWYRQALGQGPEFLTYFNYEAQQDKSGLPNDRFSAERPEGSISTLTIQRTEQRDSAMYRCASSLGLALYNEQFFGPGTRLTVL.

This clonotype was recorded a few times. This sequence joins TRBV7-9 and TRBJ2-7; D is possibly TRBD1 (6 bases). The CDR3 covers 16 residues. Trimming removed 5 bases at V and 2 bases at J, with 19 bases between. CDR1 is SEHNR, CDR2 FQNEAQ, per germline (reference sequence). CDR3 in amino acids: CASSLNHGRGTYEQYF. CDR3 nucleotides: TGTGCCAGCAGCCTTAACCACGGCAGGGGAACCTACGAGCAGTACTTC.

The rearrangement joins TRBV14 to TRBJ1-1; perhaps TRBD1 as D (5 bases). CDR1 and CDR2 (germline): SGHDN, FVKESK. V was cut by 3 bases and J by 0 bases, with 20 bases left in between. The length of the CDR3 is 18 residues. CDR3 sequence (DNA): TGTGCCAGCAGCCAGGTTAGAGACAGTGTTACCATGAACACTGAAGCTTTCTTT. The encoded protein is CASSQVRDSVTMNTEAFF.

The chain has TRBV6-2 or TRBV6-3 and TRBJ1-5, with D possibly matching TRBD1 (5 bases). The CDR3 length is 19 residues. V gave up 0 bases and J gave up 1 base, with 19 bases separating them. Germline V gene lookup returns CDR1 MNHEY and CDR2 SVGEGT. The CDR3 here is CASSYSRRQGVRSNQPQHF. CDR3 bases: TGTGCCAGCAGTTACTCGAGGCGGCAGGGAGTGAGGAGCAATCAGCCCCAGCATTTT.

The sample holds a few counts of this clonotype. The chain employs TRBV20-1 and TRBJ1-1; D remains unclear. Trimming cost V 3 bases and J 4 bases, with 6 bases left between them. The CDR3 has 11 amino acids. Germline CDR1 is DFQATT and CDR2 is SNEGSKA (reference sequence). DNA for the CDR3: TGCAGTGCTAGCGTGGGCACTGAAGCTTTCTTT. Its translation: CSASVGTEAFF.

DNA of the CDR3: TGTGCCAGCAGCTTAGACAGGGACAGAAACTATGGCTACACCTTC. This codes for CASSLDRDRNYGYTF. V is TRBV7-9 and J is TRBJ1-2, with 7 bases that match TRBD1. The CDR3 sequence is 15 residues long. Trimming removed 1 base from V and 2 bases from J; junction bases left unmatched: 4. CDR1 and CDR2 (germline): SEHNR, FQNEAQ (reference sequence).

The V gene is TRBV7-9, the J gene TRBJ2-7; perhaps TRBD2 as D (6 bases). CDR3 length: 16 amino acids. CDR1 and CDR2 (germline): SEHNR, FQNEAQ (reference sequence). The germline V and J ends were trimmed by 1 base and 5 bases, with 18 bases remaining between them. This chain's CDR3 is CASSLEVETRGNEQYF. CDR3 nucleotides: TGTGCCAGCAGCTTAGAAGTCGAGACTCGGGGGAACGAGCAGTACTTC.

CDR3 region: CATREPDNTEAFF. CDR3 in DNA: TGCGCCACCCGAGAGCCGGATAACACTGAAGCTTTCTTT. This chain links TRBV5-1 with TRBJ1-1; no clear D. Germline V gene lookup returns CDR1 SGHRS and CDR2 YFSETQ. The CDR3 spans 13 residues. V gave up 9 bases and J gave up 2 bases, with 14 bases separating them. The complete variable domain, with remaining parts taken from reference TRBV5-1 and TRBJ1-1, reads KAGVTQTPRYLIKTRGQQVTLSCSPISGHRSVSWYQQTPGQGLQFLFEYFSETQRNKGNFPGRFSGRQFSNSRSEMNVSTLELGDSALYLCATREPDNTEAFFGQGTRLTVV.

This clonotype was seen only a few times. The rearrangement uses TRBV20-1 and TRBJ1-5; no clear D gene. The CDR3 extends over 15 amino acids. Trimming left V 3 bases short and J 0 bases short, with 12 bases between. Germline loops: CDR1 DFQATT, CDR2 SNEGSKA (reference sequence). CDR3 DNA: TGCAGTGCTAGGCTTCGGGGTAATAGCAATCAGCCCCAGCATTTT. This codes for CSARLRGNSNQPQHF.

This clonotype turned up a few times. The chain recombines TRBV12-3 or TRBV12-4 with TRBJ1-5, with unresolved D. The CDR3 has 15 amino acids. The ends were cut back, 1 base at V and 4 bases at J, with 11 bases in the middle. The CDR3 region is CASSLDDSTNQPQHF. The CDR3, as DNA: TGTGCCAGCAGTTTAGATGATAGTACAAATCAGCCCCAGCATTTT.

This clonotype came up a few times. The J gene is TRBJ2-5, the V gene TRBV7-9; 8 positions agree with TRBD2. V was pared by 3 bases and J by 0 bases, with 3 bases of the junction left unmatched. The germline V gene encodes CDR1 SEHNR and CDR2 FQNEAQ (reference sequence). The CDR3 sequence is 15 residues long. The CDR3 loop is CASSFGGGYQETQYF. For the CDR3, the DNA is TGTGCCAGCAGCTTCGGGGGGGGGTACCAAGAGACCCAGTACTTC.

This chain joins TRBV4-3 and TRBJ2-2; 8 nucleotides align to TRBD1. Germline values: CDR1 LGHNA, CDR2 YSLEER. J gave up 1 base and V 4 bases, and 11 bases lay outside the gene matches. This CDR3 is 18 amino acids long. The CDR3 protein is CASSRVIPGTGNTGELFF. The CDR3 coding sequence is TGCGCCAGCAGCCGAGTCATCCCCGGGACAGGGAACACCGGGGAGCTGTTTTTT.

The CDR3 loop reads CASSIGPGQGTREQYF. In DNA form, the CDR3 reads TGCGCCAGCAGCATAGGGCCGGGACAGGGGACTCGCGAGCAGTACTTC. The chain links TRBV5-1 to TRBJ2-7; TRBD1 aligns across 10 bases. Germline-derived CDR1 and CDR2 are SGHRS and YFSETQ. This CDR3 comprises 16 residues. V lost 4 bases and J lost 6; bases outside the gene matches: 13.

The chain is built from TRBV7-3 and TRBJ1-1, with TRBD1 identical over 7 bases. The J segment lost 4 bases and the V segment lost 2 bases, leaving 19 bases of the junction unmatched. Germline assignment: CDR1 SGHTA and CDR2 FQGTGA. The CDR3 length is 19 residues. The CDR3 coding sequence is TGTGCCAGCAGCTTATCAAGGGGGCAGGGGGTAGTTCCGGGCACTGAAGCTTTCTTT. Translating gives CASSLSRGQGVVPGTEAFF.

For the CDR3, the DNA is TGTGCCAGCAGTTTAGGGGGGGCTATTGGCAATCAGCCCCAGCATTTT. It codes for CASSLGGAIGNQPQHF. The V call is TRBV27, the J call TRBJ1-5, with a tentative D call TRBD1 (6 bases). This CDR3 has 16 residues. CDR1 MNHEY and CDR2 SMNVEV come from the germline V gene (reference sequence). V lost 2 bases to trimming and J lost 2 bases, with 13 bases between them.

This clonotype was counted only a few times. The chain is built from TRBV7-3 and TRBJ2-3; 11 bases fit TRBD2. Unmatched junction bases numbered 6, after V lost 2 bases and J lost 2 bases. Germline V lookup: CDR1 SGHTA, CDR2 FQGTGA. This CDR3 region has 17 residues. The CDR3 protein is CASSLDSGGAYTDTQYF. The DNA of the CDR3 is TGTGCCAGCAGCTTAGATAGCGGGGGGGCCTACACAGATACGCAGTATTTT. Full variable domain (outside the CDR3, taken from reference TRBV7-3 and TRBJ2-3): GAGVSQTPSNKVTEKGKYVELRCDPISGHTALYWYRQSLGQGPEFLIYFQGTGAADDSGLPNDRFFAVRPEGSVSTLKIQRTERGDSAVYLCASSLDSGGAYTDTQYFGPGTRLTVL.

The V gene is TRBV29-1, the J gene TRBJ2-5, with unresolved D. The V end was cut by 4 bases, the J end by 1 base, with 13 bases between. The CDR3 contains 14 residues. Germline CDR1 is SQVTM and CDR2 is ANQGSEA. This CDR3 is CSVVLGKLQETQYF. CDR3 bases: TGCAGCGTTGTTCTGGGGAAACTCCAAGAGACCCAGTACTTC.

This clonotype has a count of ten or more. The chain uses TRBV5-1 and TRBJ2-1; 9 bases are a match to TRBD2. The CDR3 sequence is 16 residues long. The V gene's germline CDR1 is SGHRS and CDR2 YFSETQ. J lost 2 bases, V lost 1 base, and 4 bases had no gene match. CDR3 sequence (DNA): TGCGCCAGCAGCTTGTTAGCGGGAGTCACCTACAATGAGCAGTTCTTC. Its protein is CASSLLAGVTYNEQFF.

CDR3 residues: CASSGPAGASTDTQYF. The CDR3 DNA reads TGCGCCAGCAGTGGGCCAGCGGGGGCTAGCACAGATACGCAGTATTTT. The J gene is TRBJ2-3, the V gene TRBV10-2; 8 positions match TRBD2. The CDR3 consists of 16 residues. Trimming took 4 bases from V and 0 from J; bases not matched to a gene: 6. Germline V CDR1 and CDR2: WSHSY, SAAADI.

This clonotype was seen a few times. This sequence joins TRBV28 and TRBJ2-1; no reliable D call. Germline CDR1 is MDHEN and CDR2 is SYDVKM. The V and J ends lost 2 bases and 15 bases respectively, with 11 bases between them. The CDR3 is made up of 11 amino acids. CDR3 nucleotide sequence: TGTGCCAGCAGTTTAGGGGAAGTGGCGTTCTTC. Residues: CASSLGEVAFF.

Only a few counts were recorded for this clonotype. The chain joins TRBV4-1 to TRBJ1-2; no firm D call. V gave up 5 bases and J gave up 0 bases, with 13 bases separating them. Germline values: CDR1 MGHRA, CDR2 YSYEKL. This CDR3 has 15 amino acids. CDR3 coding DNA: TGCGCCAGCAGCGGCGGGGTTCCATCTAACTATGGCTACACCTTC. This sequence encodes CASSGGVPSNYGYTF.

This clonotype appeared a few times. The rearrangement links TRBV7-2 to TRBJ2-3; tentatively, D is TRBD1 (6 bases). V was clipped by 2 bases and J by 9 bases, with 9 bases between them. Looked up from germline, CDR1 is SGHTA and CDR2 is FQGNSA. This CDR3 spans 12 amino acids. The CDR3 region has the DNA TGTGCCAGCAGCTTATCGCAGGGGACGCAGTATTTT. It yields the protein CASSLSQGTQYF. The full variable domain, in which reference TRBV7-2 and TRBJ2-3 provide the parts outside the CDR3, is GAGVSQSPSNKVTEKGKDVELRCDPISGHTALYWYRQSLGQGLEFLIYFQGNSAPDKSGLPSDRFSAERTGGSVSTLTIQRTQQEDSAVYLCASSLSQGTQYFGPGTRLTVL.

Ten or more counts support this clonotype. V and J are TRBV4-2 and TRBJ2-1, with D hard to call. CDR1 and CDR2 (germline): LGHNA, YNFKEQ. V dropped 1 base and J dropped 3 bases, with 13 bases sitting between them. There are 16 residues in the CDR3. CDR3 sequence reads: CASSQAQVQGYNEQFF. The CDR3 coding sequence is TGTGCCAGCAGCCAAGCTCAGGTTCAAGGCTACAATGAGCAGTTCTTC.

This chain links TRBV20-1 with TRBJ1-2, with 9 bases lining up with TRBD1. Germline V gene lookup returns CDR1 DFQATT and CDR2 SNEGSKA (reference sequence). The CDR3 has 14 amino acids. V was pared by 2 bases and J by 3 bases, with 4 bases of the junction left unmatched. The CDR3 sequence: CSARPGQGDYGYTF. For the CDR3, the DNA is TGCAGTGCTAGACCGGGACAGGGAGACTATGGCTACACCTTC.

This clonotype was picked up many times. The chain combines TRBV7-2 with TRBJ2-5; D call uncertain. The germline V gene encodes CDR1 SGHTA and CDR2 FQGNSA. There are 13 residues in the CDR3. Trimming took 5 bases from V and 1 from J, leaving 8 bases between them. For the CDR3, the DNA is TGTGCCAGCAGCCCGACGACCCAAGAGACCCAGTACTTC. Translating gives CASSPTTQETQYF.

The chain recombines TRBV28 with TRBJ2-2; 9 bases map to TRBD1. Germline trimming cut 10 bases from V and 6 bases from J; bases unmatched to any gene: 12. CDR1 is MDHEN, CDR2 SYDVKM, per germline. There are 15 residues in the CDR3. The chain's CDR3 is CAKLGRGQGPGELFF. The CDR3 nucleotides are TGTGCCAAACTGGGTAGGGGACAGGGCCCCGGGGAGCTGTTTTTT.

This clonotype has only a few counts. CDR3 amino acids: CASSHDRGAGEKLFF. The CDR3 DNA reads TGTGCCAGCAGCCATGACAGGGGCGCGGGTGAAAAACTGTTTTTT. The V call is TRBV27, the J call TRBJ1-4, with 8 nucleotides matching TRBD1. The germline V gene has CDR1 MNHEY and CDR2 SMNVEV (reference sequence). Trimming removed 6 bases from V and 7 bases from J; junction bases left unmatched: 10. This CDR3 comprises 15 residues.